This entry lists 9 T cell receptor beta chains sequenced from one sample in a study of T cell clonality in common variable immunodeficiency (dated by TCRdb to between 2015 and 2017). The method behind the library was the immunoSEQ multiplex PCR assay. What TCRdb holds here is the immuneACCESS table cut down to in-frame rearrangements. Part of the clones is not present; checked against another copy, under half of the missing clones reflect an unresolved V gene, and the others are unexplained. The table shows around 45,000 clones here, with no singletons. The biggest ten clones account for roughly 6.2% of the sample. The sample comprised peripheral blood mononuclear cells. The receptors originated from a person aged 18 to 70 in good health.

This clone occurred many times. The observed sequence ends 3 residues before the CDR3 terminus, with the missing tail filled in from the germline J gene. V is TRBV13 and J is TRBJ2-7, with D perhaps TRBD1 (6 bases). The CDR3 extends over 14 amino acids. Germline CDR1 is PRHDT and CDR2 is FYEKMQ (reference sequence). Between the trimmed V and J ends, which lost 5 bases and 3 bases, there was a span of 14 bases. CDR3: CASSPSGQNYEQYF. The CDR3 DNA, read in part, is TGTGCCAGCAGCCCTTCAGGACAGAACTACGAG.

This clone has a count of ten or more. CDR3 region: CAWSLDIFTGELFF. Partial CDR3 DNA: TGTGCCTGGAGTCTGGACATATTCACCGGGGAG. The V call is TRBV30, the J call TRBJ2-2, with a possible D match to TRBD1 (5 bases). The observed sequence ends 3 residues before the CDR3 terminus, with the missing tail filled in from the germline J gene. The CDR3 extends over 14 amino acids. The germline V gene encodes CDR1 GTSNPN and CDR2 SVGIG (reference sequence). The V end was cut by 2 bases, the J end by 4 bases, with 11 bases between.

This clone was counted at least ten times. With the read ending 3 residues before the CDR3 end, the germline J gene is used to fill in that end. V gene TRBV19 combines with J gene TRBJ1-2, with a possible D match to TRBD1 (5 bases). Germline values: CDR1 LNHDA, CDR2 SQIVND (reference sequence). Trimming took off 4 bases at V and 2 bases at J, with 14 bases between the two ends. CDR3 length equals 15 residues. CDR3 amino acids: CASSRLTAINYGYTF. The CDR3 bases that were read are TGTGCCAGTAGTAGGTTGACAGCGATAAACTATGGC.

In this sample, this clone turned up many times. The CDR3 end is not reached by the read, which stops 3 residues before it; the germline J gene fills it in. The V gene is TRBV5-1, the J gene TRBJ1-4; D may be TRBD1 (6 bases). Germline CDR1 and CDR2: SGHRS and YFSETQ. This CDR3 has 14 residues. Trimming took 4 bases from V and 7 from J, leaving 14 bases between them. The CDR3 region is CASSPSVGGEKLFF. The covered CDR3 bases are TGCGCCAGCAGCCCGTCCGTAGGGGGTGAAAAA. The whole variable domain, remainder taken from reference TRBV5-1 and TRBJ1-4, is KAGVTQTPRYLIKTRGQQVTLSCSPISGHRSVSWYQQTPGQGLQFLFEYFSETQRNKGNFPGRFSGRQFSNSRSEMNVSTLELGDSALYLCASSPSVGGEKLFFGSGTQLSVL.

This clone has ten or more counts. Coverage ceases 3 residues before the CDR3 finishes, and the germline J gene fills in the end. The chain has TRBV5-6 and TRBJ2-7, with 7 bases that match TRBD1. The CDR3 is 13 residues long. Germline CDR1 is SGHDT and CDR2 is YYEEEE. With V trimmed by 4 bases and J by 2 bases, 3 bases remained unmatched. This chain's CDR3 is CASSEGQPYEQYF. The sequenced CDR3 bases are TGTGCCAGCAGCGAGGGACAGCCCTACGAG.

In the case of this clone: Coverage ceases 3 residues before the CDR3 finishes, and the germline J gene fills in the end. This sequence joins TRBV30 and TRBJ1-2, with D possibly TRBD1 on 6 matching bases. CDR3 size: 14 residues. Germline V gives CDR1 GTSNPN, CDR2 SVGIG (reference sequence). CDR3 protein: CASTPPSQGGDYTF. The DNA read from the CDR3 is TGTGCCTCCACCCCTCCGTCCCAAGGGGGTGAC.

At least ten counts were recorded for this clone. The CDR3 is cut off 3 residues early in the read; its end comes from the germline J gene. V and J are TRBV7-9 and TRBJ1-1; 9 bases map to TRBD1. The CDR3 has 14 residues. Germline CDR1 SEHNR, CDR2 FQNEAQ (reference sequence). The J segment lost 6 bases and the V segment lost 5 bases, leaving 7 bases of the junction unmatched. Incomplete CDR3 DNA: TGTGCCAGCAGCACGGGACAGGGATCTTCTGAA. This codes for CASSTGQGSSE. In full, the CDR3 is CASSTGQGSSEAFF.

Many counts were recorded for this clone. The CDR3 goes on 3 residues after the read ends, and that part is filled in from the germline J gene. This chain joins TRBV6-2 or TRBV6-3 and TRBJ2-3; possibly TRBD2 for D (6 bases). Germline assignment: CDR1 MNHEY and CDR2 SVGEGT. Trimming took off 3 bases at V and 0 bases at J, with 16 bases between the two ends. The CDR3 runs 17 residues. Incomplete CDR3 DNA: TGTGCCAGCAGTTATCTGGGAACCGCGGGGAGCACAGATACG. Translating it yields CASSYLGTAGSTDT. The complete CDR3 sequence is CASSYLGTAGSTDTQYF.

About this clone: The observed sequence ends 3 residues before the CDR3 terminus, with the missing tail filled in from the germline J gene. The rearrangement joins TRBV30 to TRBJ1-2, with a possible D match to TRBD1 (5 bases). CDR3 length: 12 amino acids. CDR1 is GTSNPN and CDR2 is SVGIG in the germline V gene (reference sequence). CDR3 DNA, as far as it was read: TGTGCCTGGGGGCGGGGGAGGTACGAC. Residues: CAWGRGRYD. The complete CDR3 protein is CAWGRGRYDYTF.